This T cell receptor beta chain originates from a study of T cells in Graves' hyperthyroidism and ophthalmopathy. Study background: Peripheral blood was collected at initial diagnosis, before any treatment. Study findings and constraints: By a 13 V-J model, ophthalmopathy was set apart from stable hyperthyroidism.

RNA transcripts were the template for amplifying TCR beta CDR3 regions. A set of HTBI primers served as the primers for a first-round RT-PCR of the TCR CDR3. From the multiplex PCR reads, TCRdb called clonotypes with MiXCR, one entry per CDR3 protein. Of roughly 150,000 distinct CDR3 sequences listed, about 9.4% are singletons. The source of the PBMCs was 8.5 to 10 ml of fresh peripheral blood. V lost 0 bases and J lost 5, with 16 bases in between. This CDR3 spans 16 amino acids. The germline V gene has CDR1 LNHNV and CDR2 YYDKDF (reference sequence). This clonotype was observed many times. As yet, its antigen is unknown.

The chain employs TRBV15 and TRBJ2-5, with D uncertain. Sequenced input: blood. The source of this sequence is a woman younger than 35 with Graves' hyperthyroidism that later progressed to Graves' ophthalmopathy. The CDR3 nucleotides are TGTGCCACCAGCAGAGATCTACAATATATGGAGGAGACCCAGTACTTC. The encoded protein is CATSRDLQYMEETQYF.